This T cell receptor beta chain stems from a study of blood T cell repertoires in COVID-19. Looking at the study overall: Collection of acute and convalescent COVID-19 samples took place in the United States, Italy and Spain. T cells, B-cell-depleted T cells, or PBMCs provided the cDNA or gDNA that served as material.

With 4 bases removed from V and 7 bases from J, the gap between germline ends came to 23 bases. Germline lookup yields CDR1 MGHRA and CDR2 YSYEKL. This CDR3 is 18 amino acids long. Per the original methods: For nucleated cells, counts were estimated from reference gene primer amplification. Using immunoSEQ multiplex PCR, the repertoire was profiled, and TCRdb retains in-frame clones only, with some absent. That table furnishes V, J and clone size, whereas the DNA furnished D and trimming. The sample has 65,000 or so clones, roughly nine tenths seen once; the top ten hold about 1.3%. The source is a man between 60 and 75 years old with acute or convalescent COVID-19. The sample consisted of peripheral blood. V usage is TRBV4-1 and J usage is TRBJ1-6, with D possibly matching TRBD1 (5 bases). The CDR3 here is CASSPLPPGGIKNSPLHF. The CDR3 nucleotides read TGCGCCAGCAGCCCCTTGCCCCCTGGGGGGATCAAGAATTCACCCCTCCACTTT.